This T cell receptor (beta chain) was obtained from a study of T-cell reconstitution after alpha-beta-depleted transplantation in children. During its preparation, the TCRbeta library received unique molecular identifiers. MiXCR, run by TCRdb on the PCR reads, gives a single entry per CDR3 protein. The data show roughly 350,000 distinct CDR3 sequences, 10% seen once. This CDR3 is built from 17 residues. Trimming left V 8 bases short and J 0 bases short, with 20 bases between. The material sequenced was PBMCs from the stem cell graft donor, taken from the stem cell graft. The gene calls are TRBV12-3 or TRBV12-4 and TRBJ1-3; the D is unclear. The sequence derives from a human donor who donated a stem cell graft to a child with acute lymphoblastic leukemia. The DNA for the CDR3 is TGTGCCAGCTCGCCTGTTGGATCCATTTCCTCTGGAAACACCATATATTTT. Protein product: CASSPVGSISSGNTIYF.